This T cell receptor (beta chain) was recorded in a study of T cell responses to AZD1222 COVID-19 vaccine. Study in general: Pooled together were second doses at about 4 or about 12 weeks.

About this clone: Its antigen remains unknown.

Some clones are missing from TCRdb's copy, which holds only in-frame ones; the method was immunoSEQ multiplex PCR. The table shows over 100,000 clones, with around 93% occurring only once. The V and J ends lost 4 bases and 1 base respectively, with 12 bases between them. Germline CDR1 reads SGHRS; CDR2 reads YFSETQ. There are 15 residues in the CDR3. General study points: Reportedly, close to half of spike-specific TCRs are directed against unmutated variant regions.

Sequenced material: peripheral blood, taken on day 0 of AZD1222 vaccination. The chain has TRBV5-1 and TRBJ1-5, with D possibly being TRBD1 (5 bases). The sequence derives from an adult in good health. The CDR3, as DNA: TGCGCCAGCAGCCCCGGCGGGGGGAGCAATCAGCCCCAGCATTTT. This codes for CASSPGGGSNQPQHF.